The 9 T cell receptor beta chains below come from one sample, sequenced in a study of blood T cell repertoires in COVID-19. Generated by immunoSEQ multiplex PCR, the TCRdb table keeps only in-frame clones and is missing some. The table includes 200,000 to 300,000 clones, 91% detected once. Sequenced sample: peripheral blood. These receptors all come from a young adult with COVID-19, enrolled during active disease.

The V call is TRBV5-6, the J call TRBJ2-1; 9 nucleotides line up with TRBD2. The trim removed 0 bases at V and 6 bases at J, leaving 4 bases unmatched. Germline CDR1 is SGHDT and CDR2 is YYEEEE. This CDR3 comprises 15 residues. As DNA, the CDR3 is TGTGCCAGCAGCTTGGCTAGCGGGACTCCCAATGAGCAGTTCTTC. This gives the protein CASSLASGTPNEQFF.

The sample holds one count of this clone. V gene TRBV3-1 (or the pseudogene TRBV3-2) combines with J gene TRBJ1-5; D uncertain. The CDR3 consists of 13 residues. V was trimmed by 5 bases and J by 4 bases, leaving 9 bases between them. Germline V gives CDR1 LGHDT, CDR2 YNNKEL (reference sequence). The CDR3 reads CASSTTRNQPQHF. The DNA of the CDR3 is TGTGCCAGCAGCACAACTAGGAATCAGCCCCAGCATTTT.

The rearrangement joins TRBV15 to TRBJ1-1; D may be TRBD1 (5 bases). Trimming took 3 bases from V and 1 from J, leaving 9 bases between them. Germline CDR1 LNHNV, CDR2 YYDKDF (reference sequence). CDR3 length: 14 residues. The CDR3 here is CATSSDRANTEAFF. The DNA of the CDR3 is TGTGCCACCAGCAGCGACAGAGCGAACACTGAAGCTTTCTTT.

The chain carries TRBV6-6 and TRBJ1-5; D may be TRBD1 (6 bases). This CDR3 has 14 amino acids. V was clipped by 6 bases and J by 9 bases, with 18 bases between them. The germline gives CDR1 MNHNY, CDR2 SVGAGI (reference sequence). CDR3 region: CASSLLGGEGPQHF. The CDR3 DNA reads as TGTGCCAGCAGCCTCCTAGGGGGAGAAGGGCCCCAGCATTTT.

This clone has a single count. CDR3 sequence reads: CARSFYRTKNIQYF. In nucleotides, the CDR3 is TGTGCCAGAAGCTTTTACAGAACCAAAAACATTCAGTACTTC. The chain has TRBV5-3 and TRBJ2-4; D gene ambiguous. TRBV5-3 is filed as an ORF, its function uncertain. Trimming shortened V by 2 bases and J by 2 bases, and 8 bases separated the two germline ends. The CDR3 has 14 residues.

This chain uses TRBV29-1 with TRBJ2-5, with 11 nucleotides matching TRBD2. This CDR3 contains 16 residues. The germline V gene has CDR1 SQVTM and CDR2 ANQGSEA. The V gene end was trimmed by 6 bases and the J gene end by 5 bases; junction bases not matched to a gene: 14. CDR3 sequence: CSVRGLAGSRGETQYF. The CDR3 DNA reads TGCAGCGTCCGCGGACTAGCGGGCTCCCGGGGGGAGACCCAGTACTTC.

As for this clone: Other nucleotide sequences from this sample produce the same CDR3. The V and J genes are TRBV11-2 and TRBJ2-7, with 9 bases lining up with TRBD2. Germline V gene data show CDR1 as SGHAT and CDR2 as FQNNGV. V lost 1 base to trimming and J lost 4 bases; unmatched junction nucleotides: 2. The CDR3 has 14 residues. The CDR3 region is CASSLGAGGYEQYF. As DNA, the CDR3 is TGTGCCAGCAGCTTAGGAGCGGGAGGTTACGAGCAGTACTTC.

This clone was found a few times. The chain carries TRBV28 and TRBJ2-7; 10 positions match TRBD1. The CDR3 totals 15 residues. Germline V lookup: CDR1 MDHEN, CDR2 SYDVKM. V dropped 5 bases and J dropped 3; count of bases not matched to a gene: 7. CDR3 sequence reads: CASSITGTGDYEQYF. The DNA of the CDR3 is TGTGCCAGCAGTATAACCGGGACAGGGGACTACGAGCAGTACTTC.

This chain connects TRBV5-4 to TRBJ1-2; 8 bases agree with TRBD1. This CDR3 region has 14 residues. J lost 4 bases, V lost 4 bases, and 6 bases had no gene match. CDR1 and CDR2 (germline): SGHNT, YYREEE (reference sequence). The CDR3 nucleotides are TGTGCCAGCAGCCAACCCGGGACAGGCTATGGCTACACCTTC. Amino acids: CASSQPGTGYGYTF.